This T cell receptor beta chain was sequenced for a study of technical replicates of blood from several donors. This clone was observed a few times. Data came from immunoSEQ multiplex PCR; TCRdb stores just in-frame clones and leaves some out. Seen here are some 64,000 clones, more than 75% observed once, and the top ten hold roughly 5%. The CDR3 length is 13 residues. Germline CDR1 reads SGHTA; CDR2 reads FQGNSA. V dropped 1 base and J dropped 6 bases, with 6 bases sitting between them. This clonotype originated in a human donor in good health. Some clones in this sample may be carry-over from other donors' samples. The genes are TRBV7-2 and TRBJ2-2; D is unclear. The sequencing input was PBMCs. The CDR3 DNA follows: TGTGCCAGCAGCTTAGACTTTTCCGGGGAGCTGTTTTTT. Amino acids: CASSLDFSGELFF.